A selection of T cell receptor beta chains follows, all from one sample in a study of OX40 agonist ivuxolimab in advanced cancers. Repertoires were generated with immunoSEQ multiplex PCR, while TCRdb's copy carries only in-frame clones and drops some. The sample carries 45,000 to 55,000 clones, 83% recorded once. The sequencing here drew on CD4+ or CD8+ T cells sorted from blood, taken in a trial of the OX40 agonist ivuxolimab. These receptors originate from an adult with an advanced solid tumor such as melanoma, head and neck, liver or kidney cancer. CDR3s include the opening cysteine and the closing phenylalanine or tryptophan.

TRBV6-5	TRBJ2-7	CASSHRALAYEQYF
TRBV6-5	TRBJ1-1	CASSRGGGNTEAFF
TRBV6-9	TRBJ1-4	CASRQPFSTGGKLFF
TRBV20-1	TRBJ2-5	CSARYQETQYF
TRBV11-2	TRBJ2-1	CASSSYKGQVTHEQFF
TRBV14	TRBJ2-7	CASSQDSYRGLYEQYF
TRBV30	TRBJ2-5	CAWSRTLQETQYF
TRBV5-4	TRBJ1-1	CASSARQTLNTEAFF
TRBV11-2	TRBJ2-4	CASTAGRGGRIEAKNIQYF
TRBV6-1	TRBJ2-2	CASSATGGSNTGELFF
TRBV6-1	TRBJ1-6	CASSKLLSPLHF
TRBV12-5	TRBJ2-7	CASGVWGRYEQYF
TRBV7-9	TRBJ1-1	CASSSPSVGTEAFF
TRBV9	TRBJ2-7	CASSVVATGEVRLYEQYF
TRBV7-6	TRBJ2-7	CAEGGGNEQYF
TRBV6-1	TRBJ2-1	CASSVGLAGGWNEQFF
TRBV5-4	TRBJ2-7	CASRSMDSFSYEQYF
TRBV12-2	TRBJ1-2	CARHFYGYTF
TRBV7-2	TRBJ2-5	CASSPPGSPGTQYF
TRBV6-6	TRBJ1-3	CASSYGDPGNTIYF
TRBV7-2	TRBJ1-6	CASSRTWSYPLPLHF
TRBV6-5	TRBJ2-5	CASSYSRTGGSETQYF
TRBV7-8	TRBJ2-1	CASIPRWAEGGIYNEQFF
TRBV11-2	TRBJ1-5	CASSRPRQPQHF
TRBV19	TRBJ1-2	CASSLTGENYGYTF
TRBV6-1	TRBJ1-3	CASSSTGIGNTIYF
TRBV6-1	TRBJ1-1	CASSPLPGQITEAFF
TRBV7-9	TRBJ2-7	CASSLASQTYEQYF
TRBV18	TRBJ2-7	CASSPGQGAREQYF
TRBV14	TRBJ2-4	CASSQGSGAGAQNIQYF
TRBV7-2	TRBJ1-2	CASTSPLGPNYGYTF
TRBV28	TRBJ1-2	CASSQIGAVYGYTF
TRBV29-1	TRBJ1-5	CSVKTDLNSNQPQHF
TRBV18	TRBJ1-1	CASSPREGWGTEAFF
TRBV10-2	TRBJ1-2	CASRPQGADGYTF
TRBV9	TRBJ1-2	CASRNPGTGYGYTF
TRBV19	TRBJ1-5	CASMRGQGANQPQHF
TRBV15	TRBJ1-5	CATSMAAAGNQPQHF
TRBV5-6	TRBJ1-1	CASSLRTAMNTEAFF
TRBV6-5	TRBJ2-7	CASRPGGTTAYEQYF
TRBV18	TRBJ2-1	CASSPSGSGEQFF
TRBV2	TRBJ1-3	CASSMGGGNTIYF
TRBV2	TRBJ2-1	CASRLGSYNEQFF